Following are 16 T cell receptor beta chains from one sample sequenced in a study of T cell responses to AZD1222 COVID-19 vaccine. Repertoires were generated with immunoSEQ multiplex PCR, while TCRdb's copy carries only in-frame clones and drops some. Of about 63,000 clones in the sample, about 83% were seen once. The specimen was peripheral blood, collected 28 days after the second AZD1222 dose. The origin of the receptors is an adult who received the AZD1222 COVID-19 vaccine.

The chain joins TRBV5-6 to TRBJ1-1; 7 nucleotides match TRBD1. From germline, CDR1 is SGHDT and CDR2 YYEEEE. The J segment lost 3 bases and the V segment lost 4 bases, leaving 12 bases of the junction unmatched. This CDR3 contains 16 residues. The CDR3 protein is CASSNFATGAYTEAFF. The CDR3 nucleotides are TGTGCCAGCAGCAACTTCGCAACAGGGGCATACACTGAAGCTTTCTTT.

J is TRBJ1-3 and V is TRBV12-5; maybe TRBD1 (5 bases). Germline lookup yields CDR1 LGHNT and CDR2 FRNRAP. The CDR3 length is 14 residues. V was pared by 1 base and J by 6 bases, with 10 bases between. The chain's CDR3 is CASGLGQKQNTIYF. CDR3 nucleotides: TGTGCTAGTGGTTTGGGACAGAAGCAAAACACCATATATTTT.

This chain uses TRBV24-1 with TRBJ2-3; the D is unclear. V was trimmed by 7 bases and J by 2 bases, leaving 6 bases between them. This CDR3 is 12 amino acids long. Per the germline V gene, CDR1 is KGHDR and CDR2 is SFDVKD. CDR3 DNA: TGTGCCACCAGCAAATACACAGATACGCAGTATTTT. Residues: CATSKYTDTQYF.

This sequence joins TRBV2 and TRBJ1-5; D ambiguous. V lost 2 bases and J 5 bases, leaving 4 bases between the germline ends. In germline, CDR1 is SNHLY, CDR2 FYNNEI. The CDR3 runs to 12 residues. Here the CDR3 DNA reads TGTGCCAGCAGTGAATTCTATCAGCCCCAGCATTTT. Residues: CASSEFYQPQHF.

V and J are TRBV27 and TRBJ1-5; no reliable D call. The V gene lost 3 bases and the J gene lost 2 bases, with 20 bases spanning the gap. The germline V gene encodes CDR1 MNHEY and CDR2 SMNVEV (reference sequence). The CDR3 length is 18 residues. CDR3 amino acids: CASSFSDPWGYGNQPQHF. Written as DNA, the CDR3 is TGTGCCAGCAGTTTCTCCGACCCCTGGGGATACGGCAATCAGCCCCAGCATTTT.

V and J are TRBV7-6 and TRBJ1-6; TRBD1 agrees at 8 bases. The CDR3 length is 17 residues. Trimming at V came to 5 bases and at J to 6 bases, leaving 12 bases not matched to a gene. Germline CDR1 reads SGHVS; CDR2 reads FNYEAQ. The CDR3 region is CASSLTGTGGINSPLHF. CDR3 bases: TGTGCCAGCAGCCTTACGGGTACAGGGGGAATTAATTCACCCCTCCACTTT.

The CDR3, as DNA: TGTGCCAGCAGTTACTCGGGCCAGAGAGAAGCTTTCTTT. This encodes CASSYSGQREAFF. The rearrangement joins TRBV6-2 or TRBV6-3 to TRBJ1-1; D uncertain. This CDR3 has 13 residues. Trimming took 0 bases from V and 8 from J, leaving 10 bases between them. The V gene's germline CDR1 is MNHEY and CDR2 SVGEGT.

The rearrangement joins TRBV3-1 (or the pseudogene TRBV3-2) to TRBJ1-2; D possibly corresponds to TRBD1 (6 bases). From germline, CDR1 is LGHDT and CDR2 YNNKEL (reference sequence). V was cut by 1 base and J by 4 bases, with 10 bases left in between. CDR3 length: 14 residues. The CDR3 here is CASSQVGGGYGYTF. In nucleotides, the CDR3 is TGTGCCAGCAGCCAAGTAGGAGGGGGCTATGGCTACACCTTC.

The rearrangement links TRBV29-1 to TRBJ1-1; a weak D match, TRBD1 (6 bases). CDR1 is SQVTM and CDR2 is ANQGSEA in the germline V gene. The CDR3 has 13 residues. Trimming cost V 7 bases and J 1 base, with 13 bases left between them. In DNA, the CDR3 is TGCAGCGGTACAGGGTTCGGGAACACTGAAGCTTTCTTT. Translated, it gives CSGTGFGNTEAFF.

This chain links TRBV2 with TRBJ1-3, with D unresolved. Trimming removed 6 bases from V and 0 bases from J, with 15 bases in between. Germline V gene lookup returns CDR1 SNHLY and CDR2 FYNNEI. This CDR3 is 16 amino acids long. CDR3 DNA sequence: TGTGCCAGCAGACGAGGCAGGAGCAACTCTGGAAACACCATATATTTT. This translates into CASRRGRSNSGNTIYF.

V is TRBV15 and J is TRBJ1-5; tentative D call: TRBD1 (5 bases). In germline, CDR1 is LNHNV, CDR2 YYDKDF (reference sequence). Trimming removed 0 bases at V and 10 bases at J, with 10 bases between. The length of the CDR3 is 13 residues. The chain's CDR3 is CATSRDSRGPQHF. The CDR3 region has the DNA TGTGCCACCAGCAGAGACTCTAGGGGTCCCCAGCATTTT.

The chain recombines TRBV28 with TRBJ1-2; 9 bases fit TRBD1. The germline gives CDR1 MDHEN, CDR2 SYDVKM. The CDR3 loop spans 14 amino acids. J lost 2 bases, V lost 6 bases, and 4 bases had no gene match. DNA of the CDR3: TGTGCCAGCAGCGCCGGGACAGGGAACTATGGCTACACCTTC. Translating it yields CASSAGTGNYGYTF.

The rearrangement joins TRBV2 to TRBJ1-4; 9 bases fit TRBD1. Germline V CDR1 and CDR2: SNHLY, FYNNEI. With V trimmed by 6 bases and J by 8 bases, 7 bases remained unmatched. CDR3 length: 14 amino acids. CDR3 region: CASSRQGGGEKLFF. As DNA, the CDR3 is TGTGCCAGCAGCCGACAGGGGGGCGGCGAAAAACTGTTTTTT.

The gene calls are TRBV30 and TRBJ1-2; D might be TRBD1 (5 bases). This CDR3 comprises 13 residues. Per germline, CDR1 GTSNPN and CDR2 SVGIG (reference sequence). V shed 0 bases and J shed 8 bases, with 13 bases lying between them. CDR3 sequence: CAWSVAGDGGYTF. The CDR3 coding sequence is TGTGCCTGGAGTGTAGCGGGGGATGGGGGCTACACCTTC. Combining the CDR3 with reference TRBV30 and TRBJ1-2 gives the whole variable domain SQTIHQWPATLVQPVGSPLSLECTVEGTSNPNLYWYRQAAGRGLQLLFYSVGIGQISSEVPQNLSASRPQDRQFILSSKKLLLSDSGFYLCAWSVAGDGGYTFGSGTRLTVV.

The V call is TRBV7-4, the J call TRBJ1-5, with no clear D. Germline V gene lookup returns CDR1 SGHVT and CDR2 SQSDAQ. Trimming shortened V by 3 bases and J by 6 bases, and 12 bases separated the two germline ends. The CDR3 consists of 14 residues. The CDR3 spells CASSLDYTVQPQHF. In nucleotides, the CDR3 is TGTGCCAGCAGCTTGGATTACACAGTTCAGCCCCAGCATTTT.

The CDR3 here is CASSLGTESNSPLHF. The CDR3 DNA sequence: TGTGCCAGCAGCTTAGGGACAGAAAGTAATTCACCCCTCCACTTT. The rearrangement uses TRBV11-2 and TRBJ1-6, with D tentatively TRBD1 (6 bases). Germline V gene lookup returns CDR1 SGHAT and CDR2 FQNNGV. The CDR3 totals 15 residues. The ends were cut back, 1 base at V and 6 bases at J, with 10 bases in the middle.